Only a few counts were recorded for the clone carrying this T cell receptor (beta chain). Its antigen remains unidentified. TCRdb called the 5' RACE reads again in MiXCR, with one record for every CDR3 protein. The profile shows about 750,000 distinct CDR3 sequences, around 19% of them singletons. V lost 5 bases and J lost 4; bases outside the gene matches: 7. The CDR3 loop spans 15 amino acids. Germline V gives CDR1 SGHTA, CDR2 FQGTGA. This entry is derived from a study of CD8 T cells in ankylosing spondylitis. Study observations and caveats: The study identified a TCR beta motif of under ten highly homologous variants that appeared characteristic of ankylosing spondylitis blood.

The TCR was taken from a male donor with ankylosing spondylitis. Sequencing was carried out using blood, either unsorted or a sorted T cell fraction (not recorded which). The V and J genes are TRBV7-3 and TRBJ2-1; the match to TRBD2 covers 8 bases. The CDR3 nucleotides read TGTGCCAGCAGCCCCAGCGGGAGTTTGTACAATGAGCAGTTCTTC. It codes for CASSPSGSLYNEQFF.